The TCR beta chain described here comes from a study of cytomegalovirus exposure and HLA in healthy donors (TCRdb year 2017). Study-wide context: An earlier analysis of some 600 of the donors reported about 300 Gb of sequence data and 117 million unique TCR beta sequences obtained from 180 million or so T cells. Typing coverage differed by locus: A, B, C, DRB1 and DQB1 were typed in roughly 620-640 donors, DQA1 in around 500, DPA1 in around 610, and DPB1 in roughly 450. A separate validation cohort of roughly 110 different subjects was used in addition to the approximately 610-subject first cohort. Every repertoire in the discovery cohort had been generated on one and the same sequencing platform. In a later analysis, previously published TCR beta repertoires from 666 donors were re-analyzed and high-resolution HLA genotyping was added so that TCR occurrence patterns could be studied. Roughly 5 DR-DQ haplotypes were handled as single units for association and clustering, since linkage in the cohort was strong. Using immunosequencing, the study profiled T cell repertoires from 500 to 800 subjects and related those repertoires to cytomegalovirus serostatus. The aim of the study was to test whether cataloging public T cell receptors could identify signatures of past pathogen exposure. Among around 400 genotyped donors of the cohort, an average of roughly 230,000 unique TCR beta nucleotide sequences was sequenced per donor, of which roughly 17% were non-productive. Genome-wide SNP genotypes for about 65% of the roughly 670 donors were used in a later genetic analysis, which treated that subset as a discovery cohort. To decide whether each TCR beta V gene segment behaved as functional or pseudogenic, an earlier analysis of 587 of the donors relied on high-throughput TCR beta sequencing. In the later analysis, no new phenotypic data were used to find candidate immune exposures; instead, reliance was placed on TCR beta sequences and their occurrence across donors. The genetic ancestry cluster associated with self-reported Caucasian donors included around four fifths of the roughly 400 genotyped donors. Class I and class II HLA loci were covered by the typing at four-digit resolution. The study combined high-throughput TCR immunosequencing, statistical association of individual TCRs with disease status, and machine learning to predict cytomegalovirus infection status. About 300 gigabases of sequencing data and roughly 90 million unique TCR sequences were included in an early release covering about 600 HLA-typed donors. Donor age, sex, ethnicity and CMV serostatus were compiled alongside the repertoire data. Study-wide conclusions, independent of this receptor: According to a later analysis, parvovirus B19, influenza, CMV and Epstein-Barr virus appeared linked to several top co-occurrence clusters. A group of highly shared sequence variants was considered likely to be a technical artifact of the sequencing pipeline. Compared with the roughly 700-donor mean, donors in an Asian-associated ancestry cluster had fewer N-insertions in productive TCRs, according to a later genetic analysis. Because counts were too low, approximately 15 rarely observed V segments, including chromosome 9 orphons, were excluded from the earlier analysis of 587 of the donors. Across donors, most TCR sequences were observed very rarely, whereas some public TCRs were present in many individuals. Some IMGT-functional V segments, including TRBV6-2 and TRBV6-3, could not be distinguished by the 87-base-pair reads and were therefore excluded. An earlier analysis of approximately 570 of the donors showed that most TCR beta V segments appeared in productive rearrangements either about 87% or about 30% of the time, which broadly matched IMGT annotations. A later analysis found that HLA-associated TCR beta chains were more clonally expanded and had lower generation probabilities than equally common non-associated chains. Linkage disequilibrium might explain the correlated functional status among segregating V segments, but an unknown experimental factor could not be excluded. When HLA alleles, especially DR and DQ, strongly co-occurred, attributing TCR associations to individual alleles was difficult. A later analysis found that TCR association rates varied across HLA loci, with DRB1 alleles showing the most associated TCRs and HLA-C alleles the fewest. A further reported finding was that TCR beta sequences accurately predicted the HLA-A and HLA-B alleles for most subjects in the first cohort. Because HLA typing was unavailable for some donors at each locus, only the typed subset was used in association tests. The study gave a list of 150 to 200 TCR beta chains associated with cytomegalovirus. A later analysis found that most CMV-associated TCR beta chains appeared HLA-restricted, with HLA associations seemingly driven largely by CMV exposure. In vitro tests confirmed that a few of the cytomegalovirus-associated TCR beta chains recognize cytomegalovirus antigens. The classifier was reported to diagnose cytomegalovirus status with high specificity and sensitivity in both the original and validation cohorts. Only TCR beta chains were sequenced in this cohort, and the absence of alpha or paired-chain data limited detectable features. A later genetic analysis associated a missense DCLRE1C variant with V-gene and J-gene trimming of TCR beta chains, and an independent cohort replicated the association. At a false discovery rate of 0.05, a later analysis linked 15,000 to 20,000 TCR beta sequences to specific HLA alleles. Presence/absence analyses assumed roughly uniform sequencing depth across donors, an assumption that may not hold. It was suggested by the authors that the approach could potentially be generalized to other disease states and immunological phenotypes. The only immune exposure information available for the cohort was CMV serostatus.

The germline V and J ends show losses of 1 base and 3 bases respectively, and no gene match explains 8 bases of the junction. CDR1 and CDR2, per the germline V gene (reference sequence), are SEHNR and FQNEAQ. The CDR3 contains 17 residues, cysteine and phenylalanine counted. The retained sequence is limited to the CDR3, 51 bases, with the frame set at the first base. Remarks on this clone: Its antigen specificity is not known. Base qualities were left out, and no much larger clone turns up one base away.

The library was prepared using the immunoSEQ multiplex PCR assay. For the multiplex PCR, a mixture combining 60 forward primers for TCR Vbeta segments and 13 reverse primers for TCR Jbeta segments was used. A multiplex PCR assay on genomic DNA amplified the CDR3 region of rearranged TCR beta genes. The Illumina HiSeq System was used to sequence the amplified TCR beta libraries as 87-base-pair reads. The paper's data handling went like this. A later analysis counted approximately 84 million unique TCR beta chains across the 650 to 800 repertoires, and 10 million to 12 million of these chains were shared by at least two donors. Raw reads were error-corrected and collapsed into unique sequences by a nearest-neighbor algorithm in which closely related sequences were merged to remove PCR and sequencing errors. CDR3 sequences were aligned to IMGT reference sequences to assign V, D and J gene segments. Each retained sequence needed at least a six-nucleotide match to both a V gene segment and a J gene segment. A rearrangement was called productive if the CDR3 had no stop codons and remained in frame with V and J, and every other rearrangement was called non-productive. Following IMGT convention, CDR3 was defined as the stretch from the second conserved V-encoded cysteine to the conserved J-encoded phenylalanine. The earlier analysis of roughly 590 of the donors excluded any sequence lacking an unambiguous match to a single V gene segment. An earlier analysis of several hundred of the donors called V segments functional above 56.7% productive rearrangements and segregating when the between-donor standard deviation exceeded 5%. A statistical classification framework was developed to diagnose cytomegalovirus status using the catalog of TCR beta chain sequences. V and J gene assignment, in a later analysis, came from comparing TCR nucleotide sequences with IMGT/GENE-DB human TR gene sequences. A later analysis assigned CDR3 sequences and most-parsimonious VDJ recombination scenarios with the TCRdist pipeline. In a later analysis, each TCR beta chain was defined by its CDR3 amino acid sequence together with its V-gene family, and reads without a unique V-gene family were excluded. A later analysis removed over 500 highly shared, low-generation-probability nucleotide sequences to deal with suspected cross-contamination and a sequencing artifact. In a later analysis, a clonal expansion index for each public chain was calculated from normalized within-repertoire ranks of inferred template counts. In a later analysis, generation probabilities were computed with a VDJ recombination model fitted to out-of-frame rearrangements, and the resulting probabilities were checked against IGoR. In a later analysis, hypergeometric tests were used to score TCR-TCR, TCR-HLA and TCR-CMV co-occurrence, with a repertoire-size bias correction applied to TCR pairs. A later analysis estimated false discovery rates by permuting HLA or CMV assignments 20 times. In a later analysis, co-occurring TCRs were grouped using DBSCAN, and TCRdist sequence similarity was added for clustering within HLA-allele-positive subsets. Repertoires with fewer than 30,000 or more than 120,000 public chains, plus five repertoires with anomalous nucleotide sharing, were excluded from co-occurrence clustering. The table comes from immuneACCESS by way of TCRdb, which keeps in-frame sequences with V and J called. Part of the clones is missing from these tables; in studies checked, under half for an unresolved V gene and the rest for unknown reasons. V and J calls and clone size follow that table, whereas D and trimming were derived from the DNA. The sample yields about 130,000 clones; about 80% were counted once. The biggest ten clones account for approximately 3.5% of the sample.

The cohort consisted of hundreds of healthy bone marrow donors. Cohort members were all nominally healthy when sampled, although unrecorded immune exposures were likely present. The donor was CMV seropositive and belonged to the group of 250 to 300 seropositive cohort members. A peripheral blood sample was collected from each donor, and TCR beta sequencing was performed on peripheral blood mononuclear cells. The Qiagen DNeasy Blood Extraction Kit was used to extract genomic DNA from the blood cell samples. The chain joins TRBV7-9 to TRBJ2-7, with 11 junctional bases fitting TRBD1. Sequenced sample: PBMCs. The clonotype comes from a woman in her thirties or forties in good health and CMV-seropositive. The DNA sequence reads TGTGCCAGCAGCTTAGGAAATCGGGGACAGGGGGTCTACGAGCAGTACTTC. Translated, this is CASSLGNRGQGVYEQYF. The full variable domain, with segments outside the CDR3 supplied by the reference TRBV7-9 and TRBJ2-7 proteins, appears as DTGVSQNPRHKITKRGQNVTFRCDPISEHNRLYWYRQTLGQGPEFLTYFQNEAQLEKSRLLSDRFSAERPKGSFSTLEIQRTEQGDSAMYLCASSLGNRGQGVYEQYFGPGTRLTVT.